This T cell receptor (beta chain) was recovered during a study of T cell responses to AZD1222 COVID-19 vaccine (dated by TCRdb to the early 2020s). The study in broad terms: A total of 233 trial participants underwent TCR sequencing, of whom about 210 had received two doses of AZD1222 and about 26 had received two doses of the MenACWY control vaccine. Enrollment into the trials was organized by age into subgroups of 18-55, 56-69 and 70-plus years, and those subgroups contained approximately 160, 26 and 62 TCR-sequenced participants, respectively.

About this clone itself: Its antigen target is currently unknown. Per-base qualities were not stored, and no clone one base away is much larger.

Study-level results and caveats: Because no day 14 peak-response samples were available, the repertoires could be characterized only after the peak T cell response. The 56-69-year group was small, and its depth increase did not reach significance, likely because of low power. The vaccine-associated CD4 TCRs covered the entire spike protein, and the dominant responses fell in regions 160-218 and 743-854. Conclusions about previously exposed vaccinees were limited because only six AZD1222 recipients were SARS-CoV-2 seropositive at baseline. Participants were mostly white British and included more females than males, and it was suggested by the authors that clonal diversity may have been underestimated. Nearly half of unique spike-specific TCRs reportedly recognized epitopes outside regions mutated in the B.1.351 and B.1.1.7 variants. Spike-specific TCR breadth and depth rose significantly after two AZD1222 doses compared with day 0 and with MenACWY recipients.

This sample's time point label indicates: about 28 days (+/-7) after the second vaccine dose. Because spike-specific TCR depth and breadth did not differ between the two schedules, AZD1222 recipients who got a second dose at roughly 4 weeks were pooled with those who got a second dose at roughly 12 weeks. Samples from vaccinated people were obtained from the UK trials COV001 and COV002, which included a single-blind randomized controlled phase 2/3 trial of AZD1222 (ChAdOx1 nCoV-19) in healthy adults. For TCRbeta chain sequencing, PBMC samples from trial participants were taken at day 0 and at day 28 after the second dose. The CDR3 regions of human TCRbeta chains were analyzed by immunosequencing. In the original analysis: TCRs in the repertoires were matched against a reference library of SARS-CoV-2-specific TCRs that had been generated with the MIRA antigen-specificity platform. Breadth was defined as the fraction of unique TCRs that were SARS-CoV-2-associated. Depth was defined as the fraction of total T cells that were SARS-CoV-2-associated. Using the MIRA data, each spike-specific TCR was mapped to the spike region that the TCR reacts to and placed in a CD4 or CD8 class. Log10-transformed breadth and depth values were compared by one-way ANOVA with Sidak's multiple comparisons tests. In TCRdb, the immuneACCESS table is reduced to in-frame sequences with V and J assigned. These tables do not hold every clone; where another copy was compared, an unresolved V gene accounts for under half, and the others remain unexplained. V and J calls and clone size come straight from that table; D and trimming were deduced from the DNA. The sample records 70,000 to 95,000 clones, about 90% of which are singletons. Clones ranked in the top ten supply 6.9% of the sample.

The CDR3 spans 17 residues, from the cysteine through the phenylalanine. The entry retains the CDR3 DNA only, 51 bases that are in frame from base 1. The germline V gene yields MGHRA for CDR1 and YSYEKL for CDR2. Trimming removed 4 bases from V and 7 bases from J, leaving 22 bases between the germline ends. The sequences come from peripheral blood, collected 28 days after the second AZD1222 dose. Recombination linked TRBV4-1 to TRBJ1-4; tentative D gene TRBD1, with 6 bases matching. The sequence came from an adult who received the AZD1222 COVID-19 vaccine. DNA sequence: TGCGCCAGCAGCCCCACCCTGAAGACAGGAGGGGGTGAAAAACTGTTTTTT. Translated, this is CASSPTLKTGGGEKLFF.